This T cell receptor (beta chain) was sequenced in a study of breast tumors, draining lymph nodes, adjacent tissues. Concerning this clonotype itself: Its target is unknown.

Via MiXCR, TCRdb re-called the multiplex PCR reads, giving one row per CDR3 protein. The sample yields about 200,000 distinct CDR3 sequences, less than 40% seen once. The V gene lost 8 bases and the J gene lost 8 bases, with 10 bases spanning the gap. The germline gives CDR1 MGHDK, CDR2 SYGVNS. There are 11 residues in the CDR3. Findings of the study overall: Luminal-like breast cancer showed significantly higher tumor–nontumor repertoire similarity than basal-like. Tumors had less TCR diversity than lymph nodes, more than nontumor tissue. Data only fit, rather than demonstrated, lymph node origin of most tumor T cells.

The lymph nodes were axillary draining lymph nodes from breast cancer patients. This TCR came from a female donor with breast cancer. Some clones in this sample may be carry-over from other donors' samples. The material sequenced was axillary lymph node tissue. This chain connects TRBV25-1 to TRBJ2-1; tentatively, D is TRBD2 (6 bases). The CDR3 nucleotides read TGTGCCAGCGGCGGGACCGATGAGCAGTTCTTC. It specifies CASGGTDEQFF.